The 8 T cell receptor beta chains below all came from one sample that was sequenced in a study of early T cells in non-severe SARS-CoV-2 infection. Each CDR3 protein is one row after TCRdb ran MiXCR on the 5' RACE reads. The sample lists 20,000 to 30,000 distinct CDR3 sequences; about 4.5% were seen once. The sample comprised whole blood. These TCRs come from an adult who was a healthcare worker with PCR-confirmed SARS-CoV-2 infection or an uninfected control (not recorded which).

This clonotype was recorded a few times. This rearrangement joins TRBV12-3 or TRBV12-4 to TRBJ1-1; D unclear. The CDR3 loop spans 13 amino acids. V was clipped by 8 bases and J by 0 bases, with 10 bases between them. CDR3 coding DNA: TGTGCCAGCGGCTTAGATCTGAACACTGAAGCTTTCTTT. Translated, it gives CASGLDLNTEAFF.

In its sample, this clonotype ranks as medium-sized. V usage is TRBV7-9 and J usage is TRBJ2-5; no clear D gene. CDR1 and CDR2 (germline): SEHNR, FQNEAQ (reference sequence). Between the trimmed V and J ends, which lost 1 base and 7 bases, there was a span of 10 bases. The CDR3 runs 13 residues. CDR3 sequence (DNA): TGTGCCAGCAGCTTAGGAGCAGACGGGACCCAGTACTTC. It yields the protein CASSLGADGTQYF.

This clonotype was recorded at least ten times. The DNA of the CDR3 is TGTGCCAGCAGCTCCATACGGACCGGGGAGCTGTTTTTT. Its protein is CASSSIRTGELFF. The chain carries TRBV13 and TRBJ2-2; D ambiguous. V lost 4 bases and J 5 bases, leaving 8 bases between the germline ends. The CDR3 sequence is 13 residues long. Germline V CDR1 and CDR2: PRHDT, FYEKMQ (reference sequence).

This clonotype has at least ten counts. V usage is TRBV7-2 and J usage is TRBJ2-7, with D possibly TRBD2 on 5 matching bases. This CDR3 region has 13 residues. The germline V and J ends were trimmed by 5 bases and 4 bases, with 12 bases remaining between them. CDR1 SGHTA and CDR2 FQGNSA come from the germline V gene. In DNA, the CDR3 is TGTGCCAGCAGCCCGGAGAGGGTGTACGAGCAGTACTTC. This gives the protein CASSPERVYEQYF. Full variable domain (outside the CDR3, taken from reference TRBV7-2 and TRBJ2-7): GAGVSQSPSNKVTEKGKDVELRCDPISGHTALYWYRQSLGQGLEFLIYFQGNSAPDKSGLPSDRFSAERTGGSVSTLTIQRTQQEDSAVYLCASSPERVYEQYFGPGTRLTVT.

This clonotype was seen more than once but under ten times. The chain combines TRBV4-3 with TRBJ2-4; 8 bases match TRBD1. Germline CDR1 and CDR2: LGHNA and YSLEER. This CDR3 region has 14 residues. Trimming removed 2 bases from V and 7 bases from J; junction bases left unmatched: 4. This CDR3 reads CASSQQQGVNIQYF. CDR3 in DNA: TGCGCCAGCAGCCAACAACAGGGGGTCAACATTCAGTACTTC.

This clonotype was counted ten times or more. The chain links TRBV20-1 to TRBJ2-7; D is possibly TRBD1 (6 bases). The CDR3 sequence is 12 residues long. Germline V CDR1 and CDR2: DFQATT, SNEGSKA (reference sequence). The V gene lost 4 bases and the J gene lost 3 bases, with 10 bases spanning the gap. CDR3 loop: CSATGVLYEQYF. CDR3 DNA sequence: TGCAGTGCTACAGGGGTTCTCTACGAGCAGTACTTC.

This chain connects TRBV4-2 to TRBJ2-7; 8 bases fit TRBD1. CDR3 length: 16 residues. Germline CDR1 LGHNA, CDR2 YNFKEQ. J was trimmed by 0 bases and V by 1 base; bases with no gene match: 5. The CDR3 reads CASSQAAGGYSYEQYF. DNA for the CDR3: TGTGCCAGCAGCCAAGCAGCAGGGGGCTACTCCTACGAGCAGTACTTC.

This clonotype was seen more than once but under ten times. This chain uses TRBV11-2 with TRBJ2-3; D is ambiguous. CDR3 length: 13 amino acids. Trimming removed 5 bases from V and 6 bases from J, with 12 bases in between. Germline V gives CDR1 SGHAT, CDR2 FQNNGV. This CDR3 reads CASSQAALDTQYF. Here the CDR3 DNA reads TGTGCCAGCAGCCAAGCTGCACTGGATACGCAGTATTTT. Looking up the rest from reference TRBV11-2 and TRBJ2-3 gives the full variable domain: EAGVAQSPRYKIIEKRQSVAFWCNPISGHATLYWYQQILGQGPKLLIQFQNNGVVDDSQLPKDRFSAERLKGVDSTLKIQPAKLEDSAVYLCASSQAALDTQYFGPGTRLTVL.